This record concerns one T cell receptor beta chain sequence. Its antigen is as yet unknown. These data are taken from a study of cytomegalovirus exposure and HLA in healthy donors. Whole-study results and caveats: Roughly uniform depth of sequencing across donors was assumed in presence/absence analyses.

The PCR contained 60 Vbeta and 13 Jbeta primers. Some clones are missing from TCRdb's copy, which holds only in-frame ones; the method was immunoSEQ multiplex PCR. This table has 150,000 or so clones, 79% appearing once. The V end lost 1 base, the J end lost 0 bases, and 13 bases lay between the germline ends. The CDR3 consists of 16 residues. Germline CDR1 and CDR2: SGHDT and YYEEEE. The sample was PBMCs. V and J are TRBV5-6 and TRBJ1-2; possible D gene TRBD1, 5 bases. The clonotype was recovered from a man aged 30 to 39 in good health and CMV-seropositive. CDR3 DNA sequence: TGTGCCAGCAGCTTGTCCTTAGGGGCCGCTAACTATGGCTACACCTTC. It encodes CASSLSLGAANYGYTF. Combining the CDR3 with reference TRBV5-6 and TRBJ1-2 gives the whole variable domain DAGVTQSPTHLIKTRGQQVTLRCSPKSGHDTVSWYQQALGQGPQFIFQYYEEEERQRGNFPDRFSGHQFPNYSSELNVNALLLGDSALYLCASSLSLGAANYGYTFGSGTRLTVV.